This is a list of T cell receptor beta chains from one sample in a study of shared clonotypes between healthy human individuals. Clones were sequenced by immunoSEQ multiplex PCR, and TCRdb holds only the in-frame ones, with some missing. This sample has roughly 86,000 clones; 68% occur once, and the top ten carry 50%. Input material: memory CD8+ T cells sorted from blood. The origin of the receptors is a man aged 30 to 39 in good health. Each CDR3 is given with its conserved first and last residue. D genes are given only for firm matches.

V	D	J	CDR3
TRBV4-1	-	TRBJ1-1	CASSPRQDTEAFF
TRBV14	-	TRBJ2-1	CASSQDLIREQFF
TRBV7-8	TRBD2	TRBJ2-7	CASSPRTSGSDEQYF
TRBV13	TRBD2	TRBJ2-7	CASSQGTSYEQYF
TRBV27	-	TRBJ2-7	CASSLGPGFMGEQYF
TRBV27	-	TRBJ2-1	CASTTWGAGASRGNEQFF
TRBV6-4	TRBD2	TRBJ2-1	CASSYETSGEQFF
TRBV19	TRBD2	TRBJ2-1	CASSRLAGGVYNEQFF
TRBV4-1	TRBD2	TRBJ2-7	CASSQLPSGNYEQYF
TRBV7-9	TRBD1	TRBJ2-7	CASSLGTGKTYEQYF
TRBV25-1	-	TRBJ2-7	CASSDEGDEQYF
TRBV10-2	TRBD1	TRBJ1-1	CASSELNRGRNTEAFF
TRBV9	TRBD2	TRBJ2-3	CASSQGLAGVSKDTQYF
TRBV5-1	-	TRBJ2-5	CASSLAQLGKGPYQETQYF
TRBV29-1	-	TRBJ1-5	CSVADGFLGNQPQHF
TRBV2	TRBD2	TRBJ2-7	CASIKSLAGGPFNEQYF
TRBV6-1	-	TRBJ1-1	CASSPGQLEAFF
TRBV11-2	TRBD1	TRBJ1-2	CASSAWSGGGRVGSYGYTF
TRBV5-8	-	TRBJ1-1	CASSLPTVNTEAFF
TRBV6-1	TRBD1	TRBJ2-3	CASRSRGSSTDTQYF
TRBV9	TRBD1	TRBJ2-1	CASSVDPGTGILYEQFF
TRBV30	TRBD2	TRBJ2-7	CAWSVPLASGSYEQYF
TRBV29-1	-	TRBJ2-1	CSAGGGSYNEQFF
TRBV7-8	-	TRBJ2-2	CASSLLFRTTAPNTGELFF
TRBV5-4	-	TRBJ2-5	CASSEVGKETQYF
TRBV28	-	TRBJ2-2	CATGGGGASGELFF
TRBV11-1	-	TRBJ2-1	CASSLGGQFF
TRBV28	-	TRBJ2-1	CASSLWSSGSSYNEQFF
TRBV5-1	TRBD1	TRBJ2-7	CASRKATGGSSYEQYF
TRBV7-6	TRBD1	TRBJ2-1	CASSPGGSGNEQFF